This TCR beta chain appears in the sequencing data of a study of shared clonotypes between healthy human individuals. Study-wide background: The cohort comprised two women and a few men. Their ages spanned 18 to 49 years.

The CDR3 sequence is 14 residues long. V lost 3 bases, J lost 1 base, and 9 bases lay in between. CDR1 is MNHEY, CDR2 SMNVEV, per germline (reference sequence). Here immunoSEQ multiplex PCR was the method, and the copy in TCRdb shows in-frame clones only, minus some. The sample shows around 940,000 clones, more than 75% of them seen only once. Sequenced material: memory CD4+ T cells sorted from blood. Subset of the sample: CD45RA-negative fraction. This clonotype originated in a man in his late teens or twenties in good health. This chain joins TRBV27 and TRBJ1-1; D gene uncertain. This CDR3 is CASSLGGKNTEAFF. In DNA form, the CDR3 reads TGTGCCAGCAGTTTGGGCGGAAAGAACACTGAAGCTTTCTTT.